This T cell receptor beta chain was found in a study of cytomegalovirus exposure and HLA in healthy donors. Study-wide findings and caveats: Highest at DRB1 and lowest at HLA-C, TCR association rates differed among HLA loci in a later analysis. Available immune exposure information was restricted to CMV serostatus only. Presence/absence comparisons presumed near-even sequencing depth among donors.

Healthy donors of bone marrow made up the group. With regard to this clone: The antigen remains undetermined.

V dropped 3 bases and J dropped 5; count of bases not matched to a gene: 6. CDR3 length equals 15 residues. Per the germline V gene, CDR1 is KGHSH and CDR2 is LQKENI. PCR primers comprised 60 Vbeta and 13 Jbeta primers. The protocol was immunoSEQ multiplex PCR, while the TCRdb copy is restricted to in-frame clones and leaves out a portion. The sample totals about 48,000 clones. Sequencing was carried out using PBMCs. J is TRBJ1-4 and V is TRBV18; 7 nucleotides line up with TRBD1. The source of this sequence is a woman aged 40 to 50 in good health and CMV-seronegative. The CDR3 DNA reads as TGTGCCAGCTCACCGAGACAGGGCTCAAATGAAAAACTGTTTTTT. Its protein product is CASSPRQGSNEKLFF. The full variable domain, completed using reference TRBV18 and TRBJ1-4, is NAGVMQNPRHLVRRRGQEARLRCSPMKGHSHVYWYRQLPEEGLKFMVYLQKENIIDESGMPKERFSAEFPKEGPSILRIQQVVRGDSAAYFCASSPRQGSNEKLFFGSGTQLSVL.